This T cell receptor (beta chain) was identified during a study of technical replicates of blood from several donors. The V end was cut by 5 bases, the J end by 2 bases, with 15 bases between. The germline gives CDR1 SGHKS, CDR2 YYEKEE (reference sequence). CDR3 length equals 15 residues. Clones were sequenced by immunoSEQ multiplex PCR, and TCRdb holds only the in-frame ones, with some missing. Here the sample spans tens of thousands of clones, more than 85% being singletons. The sequence derives from a human donor in good health. Some clones in this sample may be carry-over from other donors' samples. The chain combines TRBV5-5 with TRBJ2-3; a weak D match, TRBD1 (6 bases). The source material was PBMCs. CDR3: CASSSTRGPTDTQYF. The CDR3 DNA is TGTGCCAGCAGTTCCACCAGGGGACCCACAGATACGCAGTATTTT.